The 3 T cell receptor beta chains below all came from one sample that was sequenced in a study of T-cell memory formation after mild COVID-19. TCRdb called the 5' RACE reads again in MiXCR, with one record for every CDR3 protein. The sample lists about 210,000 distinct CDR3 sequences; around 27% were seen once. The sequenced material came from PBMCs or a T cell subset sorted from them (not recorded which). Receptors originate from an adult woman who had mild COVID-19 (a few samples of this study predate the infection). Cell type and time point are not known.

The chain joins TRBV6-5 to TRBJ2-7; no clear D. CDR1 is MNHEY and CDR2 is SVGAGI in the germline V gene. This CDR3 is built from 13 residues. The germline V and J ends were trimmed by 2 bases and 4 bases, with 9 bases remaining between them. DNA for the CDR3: TGTGCCAGCAGTTACCCACCCGGATACGAGCAGTACTTC. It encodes CASSYPPGYEQYF.

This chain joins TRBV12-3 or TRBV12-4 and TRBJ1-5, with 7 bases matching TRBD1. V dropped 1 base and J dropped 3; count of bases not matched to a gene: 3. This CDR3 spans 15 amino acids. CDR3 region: CASSLGDSPNQPQHF. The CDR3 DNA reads TGTGCCAGCAGTTTAGGGGACAGTCCCAATCAGCCCCAGCATTTT.

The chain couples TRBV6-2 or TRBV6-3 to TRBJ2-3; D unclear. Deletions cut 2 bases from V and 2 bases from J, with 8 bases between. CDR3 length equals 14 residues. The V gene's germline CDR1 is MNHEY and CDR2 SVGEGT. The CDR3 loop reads CASSYRTFTDTQYF. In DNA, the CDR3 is TGTGCCAGCAGTTACCGGACGTTCACAGATACGCAGTATTTT.